The clone carrying this T cell receptor (beta chain) was found many times. The source of the sample is a study of T cells in Graves' hyperthyroidism and ophthalmopathy. Deletions cut 0 bases from V and 2 bases from J, with 9 bases between. CDR1 and CDR2 from the germline V gene are SGDLS and YYNGEE. The length of the CDR3 is 14 residues. The patients, who ranged from 18 to 65 in age, presented with newly diagnosed hyperthyroidism lasting under 2 months. Patients with uncontrolled infections, other autoimmune diseases, pregnancy or lactation were excluded. RNA transcripts served as the template for amplifying TCR beta CDR3 regions. The study used the HTBI primer set for a first-round RT-PCR of the TCR CDR3. MiXCR was run by TCRdb on the multiplex PCR reads, yielding one entry per CDR3 protein. The table shows more than 500,000 distinct CDR3 sequences, with 14% occurring only once.

This TCR derives from a woman in her forties with Graves' hyperthyroidism. Sequenced input: blood. The chain carries TRBV9 and TRBJ2-7; no clear D. CDR3 sequence reads: CASSVAGLTYEQYF. CDR3 nucleotides: TGTGCCAGCAGCGTAGCTGGGCTTACCTACGAGCAGTACTTC.